The 2 T cell receptor beta chains presented below share a single source sample, sequenced in a study of shared clonotypes between healthy human individuals. CD45RO-negative, CCR7-positively selected cells formed the naive CD8 fraction, excluding terminally differentiated effector memory CD45RA+ cells. Sequenced by immunoSEQ multiplex PCR; TCRdb stores in-frame clones only, minus some. Seen here are some 2.1 million clones, roughly 94% observed once, and the top ten hold roughly 1%. Sequenced: naive CD8+ T cells sorted from blood. The source of these receptors is a man between 18 and 35 years old in good health.

V is TRBV4-1 and J is TRBJ2-1; 7 bases agree with TRBD2. V lost 7 bases and J lost 5; bases outside the gene matches: 5. The CDR3 runs to 13 residues. Germline V lookup: CDR1 MGHRA, CDR2 YSYEKL. This CDR3 reads CASNGLGHNEQFF. The CDR3, as DNA: TGCGCCAGCAATGGACTAGGCCACAATGAGCAGTTCTTC.

The chain has TRBV10-2 and TRBJ2-3; D may match TRBD1 or TRBD2 (5 bases each). The V gene lost 6 bases and the J gene lost 2 bases, with 15 bases spanning the gap. Germline values: CDR1 WSHSY, CDR2 SAAADI. This CDR3 spans 15 amino acids. CDR3 DNA: TGCGCCAGCAGCTCCGATCTGGGGGTCACAGATACGCAGTATTTT. Residues: CASSSDLGVTDTQYF.